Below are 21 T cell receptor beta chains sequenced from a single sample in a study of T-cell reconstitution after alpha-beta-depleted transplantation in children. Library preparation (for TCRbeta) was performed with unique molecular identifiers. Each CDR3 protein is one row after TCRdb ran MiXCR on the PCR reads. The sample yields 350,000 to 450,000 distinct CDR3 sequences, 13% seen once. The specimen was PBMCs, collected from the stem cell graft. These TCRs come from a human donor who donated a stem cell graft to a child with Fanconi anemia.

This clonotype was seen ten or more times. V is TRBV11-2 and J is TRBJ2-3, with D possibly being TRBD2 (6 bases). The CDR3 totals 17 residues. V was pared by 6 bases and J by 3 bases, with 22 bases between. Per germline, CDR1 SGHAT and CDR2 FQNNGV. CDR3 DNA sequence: TGTGCCAGCAGTTCGACCAATTTTGGCGGGGCTACAGATACGCAGTATTTT. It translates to CASSSTNFGGATDTQYF.

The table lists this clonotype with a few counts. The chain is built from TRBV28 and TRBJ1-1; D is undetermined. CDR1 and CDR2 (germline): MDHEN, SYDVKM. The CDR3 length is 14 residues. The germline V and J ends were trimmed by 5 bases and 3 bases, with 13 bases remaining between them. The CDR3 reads CASSEWLPDTEAFF. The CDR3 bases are TGTGCCAGCAGTGAGTGGCTTCCAGACACTGAAGCTTTCTTT.

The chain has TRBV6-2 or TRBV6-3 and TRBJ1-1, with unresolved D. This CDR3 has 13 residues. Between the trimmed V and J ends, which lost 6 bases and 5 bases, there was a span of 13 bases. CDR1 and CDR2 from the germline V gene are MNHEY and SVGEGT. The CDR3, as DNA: TGTGCCAGCAGCTCTCACCTTAGGACTGAAGCTTTCTTT. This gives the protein CASSSHLRTEAFF.

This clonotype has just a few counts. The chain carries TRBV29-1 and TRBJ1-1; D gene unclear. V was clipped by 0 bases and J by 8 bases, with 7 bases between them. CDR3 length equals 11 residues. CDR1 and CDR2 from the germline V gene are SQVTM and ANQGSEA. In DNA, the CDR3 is TGCAGCGTTGAAGATCACCCGGAAGCTTTCTTT. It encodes CSVEDHPEAFF.

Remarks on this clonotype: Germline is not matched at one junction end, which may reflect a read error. CDR3 in amino acids: CASSLVSGVPQPQHF. Written as DNA, the CDR3 is TGTGCTAGCAGCTTAGTTTCAGGGGTCCCTCAGCCCCAGCATTTT. The chain has TRBV7-7 and TRBJ1-5; possibly TRBD1 for D (6 bases). Germline loops: CDR1 SSHAT, CDR2 FNYEAQ (reference sequence). This CDR3 comprises 15 residues.

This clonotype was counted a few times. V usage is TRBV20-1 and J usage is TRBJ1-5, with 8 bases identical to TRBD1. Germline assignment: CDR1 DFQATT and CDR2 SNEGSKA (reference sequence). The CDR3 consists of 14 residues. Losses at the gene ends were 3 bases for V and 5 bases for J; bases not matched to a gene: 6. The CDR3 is CSASGAGGDQPQHF. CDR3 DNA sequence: TGCAGTGCTAGTGGGGCAGGGGGCGATCAGCCCCAGCATTTT.

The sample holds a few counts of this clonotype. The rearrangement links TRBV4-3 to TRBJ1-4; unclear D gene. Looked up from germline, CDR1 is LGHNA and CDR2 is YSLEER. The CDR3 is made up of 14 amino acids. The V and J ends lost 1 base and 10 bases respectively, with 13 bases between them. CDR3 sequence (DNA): TGCGCCAGCAGCCAAGGGCCCGCACTGGCAAAACTGTTTTTT. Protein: CASSQGPALAKLFF.

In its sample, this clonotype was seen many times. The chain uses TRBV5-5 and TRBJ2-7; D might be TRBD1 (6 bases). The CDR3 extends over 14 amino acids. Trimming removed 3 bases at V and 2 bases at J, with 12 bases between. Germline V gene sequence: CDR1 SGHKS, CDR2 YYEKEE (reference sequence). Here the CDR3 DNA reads TGTGCCAGCAGCTACAGGGTGGACCCCTACGAGCAGTACGTC. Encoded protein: CASSYRVDPYEQYV.

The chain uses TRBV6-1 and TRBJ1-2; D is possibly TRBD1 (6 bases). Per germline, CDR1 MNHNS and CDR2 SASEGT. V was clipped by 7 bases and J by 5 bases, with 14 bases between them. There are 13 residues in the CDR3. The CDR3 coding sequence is TGTGCCAGCACCCCAACAGGGATTTATGGCTACACCTTC. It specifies CASTPTGIYGYTF.

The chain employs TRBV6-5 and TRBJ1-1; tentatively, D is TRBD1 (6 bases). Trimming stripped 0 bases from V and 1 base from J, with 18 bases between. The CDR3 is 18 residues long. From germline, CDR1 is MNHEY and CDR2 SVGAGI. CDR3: CASSYSGSRGWGNTEAFF. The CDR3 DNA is TGTGCCAGCAGTTACTCAGGTTCCAGGGGTTGGGGGAACACTGAAGCTTTCTTT.

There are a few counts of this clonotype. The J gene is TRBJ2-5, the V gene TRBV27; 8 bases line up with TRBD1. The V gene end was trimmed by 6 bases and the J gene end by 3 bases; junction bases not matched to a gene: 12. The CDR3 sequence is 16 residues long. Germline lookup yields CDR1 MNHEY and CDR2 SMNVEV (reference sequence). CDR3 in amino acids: CASSRRGRGHEETQYF. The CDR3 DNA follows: TGTGCCAGCAGCCGCCGTGGCAGGGGGCATGAAGAGACCCAGTACTTC.

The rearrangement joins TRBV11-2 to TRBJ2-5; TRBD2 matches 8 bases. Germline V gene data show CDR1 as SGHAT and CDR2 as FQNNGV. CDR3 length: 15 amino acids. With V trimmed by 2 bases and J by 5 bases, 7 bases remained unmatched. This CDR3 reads CASSLLLAVRETQYF. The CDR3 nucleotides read TGTGCCAGCAGCTTACTACTAGCGGTGAGGGAGACCCAGTACTTC.

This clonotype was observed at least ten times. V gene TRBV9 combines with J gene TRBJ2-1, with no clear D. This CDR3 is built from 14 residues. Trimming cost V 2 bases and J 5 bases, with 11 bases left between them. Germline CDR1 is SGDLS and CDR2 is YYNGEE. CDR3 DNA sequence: TGTGCCAGCAGCGTCCATAGTGGAAACAATGAGCAGTTCTTC. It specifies CASSVHSGNNEQFF.

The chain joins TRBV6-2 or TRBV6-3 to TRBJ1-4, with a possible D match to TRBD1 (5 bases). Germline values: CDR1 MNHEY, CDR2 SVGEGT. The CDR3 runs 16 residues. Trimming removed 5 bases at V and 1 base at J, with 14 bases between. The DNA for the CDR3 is TGTGCCAGCAGTCCCCATTGGGGCAGAACTAATGAAAAACTGTTTTTT. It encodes CASSPHWGRTNEKLFF.

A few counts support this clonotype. The CDR3 region has the DNA TGTGCCAGCAGTTACGGCATCAATCAGCCCCAGCATTTT. Its protein is CASSYGINQPQHF. The chain carries TRBV6-5 and TRBJ1-5; D remains unclear. CDR1 and CDR2 from the germline V gene are MNHEY and SVGAGI. Trimming pared 2 bases from V and 3 bases from J, leaving 5 bases between. The CDR3 has 13 residues.

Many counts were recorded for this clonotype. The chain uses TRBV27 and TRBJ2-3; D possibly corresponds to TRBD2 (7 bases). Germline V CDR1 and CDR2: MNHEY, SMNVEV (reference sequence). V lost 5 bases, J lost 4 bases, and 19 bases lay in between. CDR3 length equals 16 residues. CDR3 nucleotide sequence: TGTGCCAGCAGTCCCTGGAAGGGGGGGTACTCAGATACGCAGTATTTT. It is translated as CASSPWKGGYSDTQYF.

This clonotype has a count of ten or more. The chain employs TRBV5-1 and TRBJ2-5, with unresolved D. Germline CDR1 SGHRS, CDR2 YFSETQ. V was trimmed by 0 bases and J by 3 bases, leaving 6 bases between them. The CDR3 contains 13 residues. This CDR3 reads CASSLVGEETQYF. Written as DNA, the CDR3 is TGCGCCAGCAGCTTGGTAGGAGAAGAGACCCAGTACTTC.

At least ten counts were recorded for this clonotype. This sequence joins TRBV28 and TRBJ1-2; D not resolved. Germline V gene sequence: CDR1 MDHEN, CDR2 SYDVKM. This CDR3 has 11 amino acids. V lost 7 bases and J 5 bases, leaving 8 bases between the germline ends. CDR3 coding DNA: TGTGCCAGCATGGAGAGGTATGGCTACACCTTC. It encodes CASMERYGYTF.

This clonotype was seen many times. The CDR3 spells CSRIDPRRETQYF. The CDR3 region has the DNA TGCAGCAGGATTGATCCCAGGAGAGAGACCCAGTACTTC. The rearrangement uses TRBV20-1 and TRBJ2-5; D gene unclear. Germline CDR1 DFQATT, CDR2 SNEGSKA (reference sequence). CDR3 length equals 13 residues.

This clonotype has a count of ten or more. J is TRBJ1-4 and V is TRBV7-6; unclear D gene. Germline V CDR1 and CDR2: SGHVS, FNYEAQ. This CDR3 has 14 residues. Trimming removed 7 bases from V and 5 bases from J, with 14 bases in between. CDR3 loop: CASTPLFLNEKLFF. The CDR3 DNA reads TGTGCCAGCACCCCTTTGTTTTTAAATGAAAAACTGTTTTTT. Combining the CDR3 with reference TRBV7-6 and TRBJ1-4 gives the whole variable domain GAGVSQSPRYKVTKRGQDVALRCDPISGHVSLYWYRQALGQGPEFLTYFNYEAQQDKSGLPNDRFSAERPEGSISTLTIQRTEQRDSAMYRCASTPLFLNEKLFFGSGTQLSVL.

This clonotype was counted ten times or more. The CDR3 nucleotides are TGTGCCAGCAGCTTTGGTACTAAAGGGGAGCTGTTTTTT. Translated: CASSFGTKGELFF. The genes are TRBV7-9 and TRBJ2-2; unclear D gene. Germline CDR1 SEHNR, CDR2 FQNEAQ (reference sequence). There are 13 residues in the CDR3. Trimming left V 3 bases short and J 8 bases short, with 10 bases between.